The present T cell receptor (beta chain) was sequenced within a study of blood T cells in healthy people across ages. The V gene end was trimmed by 0 bases and the J gene end by 7 bases; junction bases not matched to a gene: 11. The CDR3 has 17 residues. Germline V gene lookup returns CDR1 SGHVS and CDR2 FNYEAQ. The use of a sample-barcoded 5' primer and a J-beta primer mix characterized a second PCR of about 7 to 12 cycles. Using its own MiXCR run on the 5' RACE reads, TCRdb lists one record per CDR3 protein. The repertoire holds about a million distinct CDR3 sequences, with roughly 51% as singletons. Whole-study results and caveats: Observed TCR beta diversity per million T cells went down as age went up. This fall followed a roughly linear course with age.

Note on this clonotype: The antigen remains undetermined.

This clonotype was sampled from a woman aged 55-69 years in good health. Sequencing input: blood. The genes are TRBV7-6 and TRBJ2-1; 8 nucleotides match TRBD1. Here the CDR3 reads CASSLAPGTGQDNEQFF. Here the CDR3 DNA reads TGTGCCAGCAGCTTAGCCCCCGGGACAGGTCAGGATAATGAGCAGTTCTTC.